This TCR beta chain was captured by sequencing in a study of T cell therapy after organ transplantation. In the case of this clone: Its antigen is as yet unknown.

The protocol was immunoSEQ multiplex PCR, while the TCRdb copy is restricted to in-frame clones and leaves out a portion. This sample has about 20,000 clones, with 84% found just once. Regarding time point: 20-29 weeks after completion of therapy. The receptor was isolated from a human patient who had received a solid organ transplant and had CMV disease. Some T cells may originate from the graft donor. The starting material was CD8+ T cells from blood, obtained after autologous CMV-specific T cell therapy.

The CDR3, as DNA: TGCAGCGTCTCCGGGCCCAACGAAGAGACCCAGTACTTC. This translates into CSVSGPNEETQYF. The rearrangement links TRBV29-1 to TRBJ2-5; no definite D call. Trimming left V 6 bases short and J 3 bases short, with 14 bases between. This CDR3 has 13 residues. The germline V gene encodes CDR1 SQVTM and CDR2 ANQGSEA.